A selection of T cell receptor beta chains follows, all from one sample in a study of T cell responses to AZD1222 COVID-19 vaccine. Sequenced by immunoSEQ multiplex PCR; TCRdb stores in-frame clones only, minus some. The sample has fewer than 150,000 clones; approximately 93% are singletons. The specimen comprised peripheral blood, sampled on day 0 of AZD1222 vaccination. The receptors were sampled from an adult in good health. CDR3s include the opening cysteine and the closing phenylalanine or tryptophan. D genes are given only for firm matches. Clone size is given for some rows only: seen once, a few or many times, or a class if the clone is expanded.

TRBJ1-1,TRBD1,TRBV6-2/TRBV6-3,-,CASSTPPGGEMKAFF,TGTGCCAGCAGTACCCCCCCAGGGGGTGAAATGAAAGCTTTCTTT
TRBJ1-3,-,TRBV2,once,CASSVRGASSGNTIYF,TGTGCCAGCAGTGTAAGGGGCGCTAGCTCTGGAAACACCATATATTTT
TRBJ1-1,-,TRBV19,-,CASSISMTEAFF,TGTGCCAGTAGTATATCTATGACTGAAGCTTTCTTT
TRBJ1-2,-,TRBV7-9,-,CASSLHHGYTF,TGTGCCAGCAGCTTACATCATGGCTACACCTTC
TRBJ2-2,-,TRBV28,-,CASSLPGTVNTGELFF,TGTGCCAGCAGTTTACCCGGGACCGTGAACACCGGGGAGCTGTTTTTT
TRBJ2-7,TRBD2,TRBV28,-,CASRPGLALHEQYF,TGTGCCAGTCGTCCTGGACTAGCTCTTCACGAGCAGTACTTC
TRBJ1-6,-,TRBV19,-,CASTEGQYNSPLHF,TGTGCCAGTACCGAAGGACAGTATAATTCACCCCTCCACTTT
TRBJ1-4,-,TRBV6-2/TRBV6-3,-,CASSPDREKLFF,TGTGCCAGCAGCCCGGATCGGGAAAAACTGTTTTTT
TRBJ1-1,-,TRBV28,-,CASSLLRRRDTEAFF,TGTGCCAGCAGTCTCCTAAGGCGGCGGGACACTGAAGCTTTCTTT
TRBJ2-1,TRBD2,TRBV28,-,CATRTSSYNEQFF,TGTGCCACCCGGACTAGCTCCTACAATGAGCAGTTCTTC
TRBJ2-4,TRBD1,TRBV5-4,-,CASSTRDRGKWNIQYF,TGTGCCAGCAGCACAAGGGACAGGGGAAAGTGGAACATTCAGTACTTC
TRBJ1-2,-,TRBV7-6,once,CASSQLAGSRGGYTF,TGTGCCAGCAGCCAATTAGCGGGTTCCAGGGGTGGCTACACCTTC
TRBJ1-3,-,TRBV9,-,CASSPRGDPSGNTIYF,TGTGCCAGCAGCCCCCGGGGGGATCCCTCTGGAAACACCATATATTTT
TRBJ2-1,TRBD2,TRBV3-1/TRBV3-2,-,CASSLTSAGNNEQFF,TGTGCCAGCAGCCTTACTAGCGCCGGAAACAATGAGCAGTTCTTC
TRBJ1-1,-,TRBV11-2,-,CASSLWIPSKGAEAFF,TGTGCCAGCAGCCTATGGATACCTTCGAAGGGGGCTGAAGCTTTCTTT
TRBJ1-1,-,TRBV6-5,-,CASSSSLVTEAFF,TGTGCCAGCAGCTCCAGTTTGGTCACTGAAGCTTTCTTT
TRBJ2-2,-,TRBV6-2/TRBV6-3,-,CASSYTWDTGELFF,TGTGCCAGCAGTTACACGTGGGACACCGGGGAGCTGTTTTTT
TRBJ1-2,-,TRBV9,-,CASSVDPGTQYYGYTF,TGTGCCAGCAGCGTAGATCCAGGGACCCAATACTATGGCTACACCTTC
TRBJ2-3,TRBD2,TRBV28,-,CEAGKPSTDTQYF,TGTGAAGCGGGAAAGCCTAGCACAGATACGCAGTATTTT
TRBJ1-2,-,TRBV2,-,CASPREIGYGYTF,TGTGCCAGCCCCCGGGAGATAGGCTATGGCTACACCTTC
TRBJ1-1,TRBD1,TRBV19,-,CASTPDRDRAEAFF,TGTGCCAGTACCCCAGACAGGGATCGCGCTGAAGCTTTCTTT
TRBJ1-5,-,TRBV10-3,-,CASSGTNQPQHF,TGTGCCTCCTCAGGGACAAATCAGCCCCAGCATTTT
TRBJ1-1,-,TRBV7-9,-,CASSLSEEAFF,TGTGCCAGCAGCTTAAGTGAGGAAGCTTTCTTT
TRBJ2-7,-,TRBV20-1,few,CSAGDSKQYF,TGCAGTGCTGGAGACTCTAAGCAGTACTTC
TRBJ1-5,-,TRBV7-8,-,CASSLLGGSNQPQHF,TGTGCCAGCAGCTTACTGGGGGGTTCCAATCAGCCCCAGCATTTT
TRBJ1-1,TRBD1,TRBV7-8,-,CASQRGRNTEAFF,TGTGCCAGCCAAAGGGGGCGGAACACTGAAGCTTTCTTT
TRBJ2-1,-,TRBV10-1,-,CASSATRWNEQFF,TGCGCCAGCAGTGCTACTAGGTGGAATGAGCAGTTCTTC
TRBJ1-5,-,TRBV4-3,-,CASSQGHLSNQPQHF,TGCGCCAGCAGCCAAGGACACTTAAGCAATCAGCCCCAGCATTTT
TRBJ2-7,-,TRBV7-3,-,CASSLTPSRDEQYF,TGTGCCAGCAGCTTAACCCCCTCGAGGGACGAGCAGTACTTC
TRBJ1-1,-,TRBV2,-,CASSEYRDTEAFF,TGTGCCAGCAGTGAATATCGGGACACTGAAGCTTTCTTT
TRBJ1-5,TRBD1,TRBV19,-,CASSIRTGMVQPQHF,TGTGCCAGTAGTATTCGGACAGGGATGGTTCAGCCCCAGCATTTT